A selection of T cell receptor beta chains follows, all from one sample in a study of blood T cell repertoires in COVID-19. This table comes from immunoSEQ multiplex PCR, and its TCRdb copy is limited to in-frame clones, with some not included. The sample records roughly 360,000 clones, 70% to 90% being singletons. Material for sequencing was PBMCs or T cells enriched from blood (not recorded which). The receptors were sampled from a man aged 30 to 39 who had recovered from COVID-19. The CDR3 runs from the conserved cysteine through the conserved F or W. The D gene is left open where the match is weak. Clone sizes are given selectively: once, few, many, or a class where the clone is expanded.

-	once	TRBV23-1	TRBJ2-2	CASSTGFANTGELFF	TGCGCCAGCAGTACAGGATTTGCAAACACCGGGGAGCTGTTTTTT
TRBD1	-	TRBV5-6	TRBJ1-1	CASSFLGTGNTEAFF	TGTGCCAGCAGCTTTCTAGGGACAGGGAACACTGAAGCTTTCTTT
TRBD2	-	TRBV9	TRBJ2-7	CASSPVIAGDYEQYF	TGTGCCAGCAGCCCCGTCATAGCGGGGGACTACGAGCAGTACTTC
-	few	TRBV9	TRBJ2-7	CASSDHQGDSLLYEQYF	TGTGCCAGCAGCGACCACCAAGGGGACTCTCTTCTCTACGAGCAGTACTTC
TRBD1	-	TRBV12-3/TRBV12-4	TRBJ2-7	CASGQGAYEQYF	TGTGCCAGCGGTCAGGGGGCTTACGAGCAGTACTTC
TRBD1	-	TRBV6-2/TRBV6-3	TRBJ1-2	CASSYPTRQGSQRRSYGYTF	TGTGCCAGCAGTTACCCTACTCGACAGGGGAGTCAGCGTAGAAGTTATGGCTACACCTTC
-	-	TRBV6-5	TRBJ2-3	CASSYVGGGTDTQYF	TGTGCCAGCAGTTACGTAGGCGGGGGCACAGATACGCAGTATTTT
-	-	TRBV2	TRBJ1-5	CASTYNRDQPQHF	TGTGCCAGCACCTATAACAGGGATCAGCCCCAGCATTTT
-	once	TRBV2	TRBJ1-4	CASRSTNEKLFF	TGTGCCAGCCGGTCAACTAATGAAAAACTGTTTTTT
-	-	TRBV27	TRBJ2-3	CASSLAGGIDTQYF	TGTGCCAGCAGTTTAGCCGGGGGTATTGATACGCAGTATTTT
-	once	TRBV6-6	TRBJ1-2	CASSPGQNYGYTF	TGTGCCAGCAGTCCCGGACAAAACTATGGCTACACCTTC
-	-	TRBV3-1/TRBV3-2	TRBJ1-6	CASSFKGVGNSPLHF	TGTGCCAGCAGCTTTAAGGGGGTAGGCAATTCACCCCTCCACTTT
TRBD1	-	TRBV6-5	TRBJ1-1	CASRTGGRANEAFF	TGTGCCAGCAGAACAGGGGGCCGCGCGAATGAAGCTTTCTTT
-	-	TRBV14	TRBJ2-7	CASSQEHRAHYEQYF	TGTGCCAGCAGCCAAGAGCACAGGGCCCACTACGAGCAGTACTTC
-	-	TRBV3-1/TRBV3-2	TRBJ2-7	CASSVSYEQYF	TGTGCCAGCAGCGTATCCTACGAGCAGTACTTC
-	-	TRBV30	TRBJ2-2	CAWSVLRGSGELFF	TGTGCCTGGAGTGTACTTAGGGGGTCGGGGGAGCTGTTTTTT
-	-	TRBV10-1	TRBJ2-2	CASSPRGNTGELFF	TGCGCCAGCAGTCCCAGGGGGAACACCGGGGAGCTGTTTTTT
TRBD1	-	TRBV19	TRBJ2-5	CASRDRVGETQYF	TGTGCCAGTAGAGACAGGGTTGGAGAGACCCAGTACTTC
TRBD1	-	TRBV18	TRBJ2-5	CASSNNRGETQYF	TGTGCCAGCTCAAACAACAGGGGAGAGACCCAGTACTTC
-	-	TRBV30	TRBJ1-5	CAWSPTRPREFGQPQHF	TGTGCCTGGAGTCCAACACGTCCCAGGGAATTTGGTCAGCCCCAGCATTTT
-	-	TRBV12-5	TRBJ1-2	CASGPKDRLSYGYTF	TGTGCTAGTGGTCCAAAAGACAGGCTTAGCTATGGCTACACCTTC
-	-	TRBV30	TRBJ2-1	CAWSVQGPSGYNEQFF	TGTGCCTGGAGTGTACAAGGCCCCTCGGGGTACAATGAGCAGTTCTTC
TRBD1	-	TRBV6-5	TRBJ2-1	CASSLQGRPWNEQFF	TGTGCCAGCAGTTTACAGGGGCGACCTTGGAATGAGCAGTTCTTC
-	-	TRBV11-2	TRBJ1-2	CASSLDLQGAGYTF	TGTGCCAGCAGCTTAGACTTACAGGGTGCTGGCTACACCTTC
TRBD1	-	TRBV27	TRBJ1-1	CASSRQGWSGNTEAFF	TGTGCCAGCAGCCGACAGGGTTGGTCGGGTAACACTGAAGCTTTCTTT
TRBD2	-	TRBV9	TRBJ2-1	CASSVPFGGGRNEQFF	TGTGCCAGCAGCGTACCTTTTGGGGGGGGACGGAATGAGCAGTTCTTC
-	-	TRBV5-1	TRBJ2-7	CASSLNSPYEQYF	TGCGCCAGCAGCTTGAACAGCCCCTACGAGCAGTACTTC